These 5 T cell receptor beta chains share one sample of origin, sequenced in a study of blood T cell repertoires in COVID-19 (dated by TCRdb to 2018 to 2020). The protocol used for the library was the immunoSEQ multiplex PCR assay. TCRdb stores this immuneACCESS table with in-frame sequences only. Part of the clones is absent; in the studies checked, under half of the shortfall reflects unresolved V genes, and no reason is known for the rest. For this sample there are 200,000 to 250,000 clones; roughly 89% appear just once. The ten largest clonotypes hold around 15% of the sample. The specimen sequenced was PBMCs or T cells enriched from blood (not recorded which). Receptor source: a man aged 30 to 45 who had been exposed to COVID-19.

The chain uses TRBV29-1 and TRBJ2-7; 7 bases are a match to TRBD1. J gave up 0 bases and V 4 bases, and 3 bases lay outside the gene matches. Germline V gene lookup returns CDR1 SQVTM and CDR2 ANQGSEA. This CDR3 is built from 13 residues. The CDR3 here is CSVGGTDSYEQYF. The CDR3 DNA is TGCAGCGTTGGAGGGACAGACTCCTACGAGCAGTACTTC.

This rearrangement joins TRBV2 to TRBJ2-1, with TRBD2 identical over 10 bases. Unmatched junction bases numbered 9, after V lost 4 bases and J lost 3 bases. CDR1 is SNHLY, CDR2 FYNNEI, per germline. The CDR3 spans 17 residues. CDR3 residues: CASSVVAGGGVYNEQFF. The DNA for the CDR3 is TGTGCCAGCAGTGTGGTAGCGGGGGGCGGGGTCTACAATGAGCAGTTCTTC.

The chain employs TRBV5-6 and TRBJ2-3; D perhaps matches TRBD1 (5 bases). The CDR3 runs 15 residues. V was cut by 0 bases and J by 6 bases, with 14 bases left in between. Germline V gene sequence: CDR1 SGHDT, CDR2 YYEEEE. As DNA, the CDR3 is TGTGCCAGCAGCTTGGCCGGCAGGGTTAGGGATACGCAGTATTTT. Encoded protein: CASSLAGRVRDTQYF.

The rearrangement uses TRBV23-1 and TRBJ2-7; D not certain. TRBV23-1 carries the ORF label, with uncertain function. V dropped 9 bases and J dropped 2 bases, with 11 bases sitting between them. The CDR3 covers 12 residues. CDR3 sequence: CARGPGTYEQYF. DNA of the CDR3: TGCGCCAGAGGTCCGGGTACCTACGAGCAGTACTTC.

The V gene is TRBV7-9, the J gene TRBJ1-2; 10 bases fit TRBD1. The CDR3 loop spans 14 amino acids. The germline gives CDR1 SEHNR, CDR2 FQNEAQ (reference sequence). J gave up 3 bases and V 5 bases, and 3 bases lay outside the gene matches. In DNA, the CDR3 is TGTGCCAGCAGCGTGACAGGGGGCGACTATGGCTACACCTTC. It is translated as CASSVTGGDYGYTF. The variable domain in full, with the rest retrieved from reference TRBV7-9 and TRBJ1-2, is DTGVSQNPRHKITKRGQNVTFRCDPISEHNRLYWYRQTLGQGPEFLTYFQNEAQLEKSRLLSDRFSAERPKGSFSTLEIQRTEQGDSAMYLCASSVTGGDYGYTFGSGTRLTVV.